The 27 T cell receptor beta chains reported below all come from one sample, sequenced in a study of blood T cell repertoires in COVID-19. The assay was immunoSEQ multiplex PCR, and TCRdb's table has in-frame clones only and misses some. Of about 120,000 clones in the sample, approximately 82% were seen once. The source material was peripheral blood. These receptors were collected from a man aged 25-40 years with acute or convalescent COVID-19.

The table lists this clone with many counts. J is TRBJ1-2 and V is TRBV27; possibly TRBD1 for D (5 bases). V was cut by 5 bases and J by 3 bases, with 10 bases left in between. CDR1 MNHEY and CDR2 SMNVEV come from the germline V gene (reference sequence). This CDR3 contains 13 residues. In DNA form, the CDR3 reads TGTGCCAGCAGTGGCGGGGCGGACTATGGCTACACCTTC. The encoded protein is CASSGGADYGYTF.

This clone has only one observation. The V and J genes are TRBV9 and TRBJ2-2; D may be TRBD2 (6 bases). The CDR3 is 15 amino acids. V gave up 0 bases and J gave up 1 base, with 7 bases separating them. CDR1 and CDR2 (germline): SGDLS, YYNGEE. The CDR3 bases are TGTGCCAGCAGCGTAGTCGGGGGGAACACCGGGGAGCTGTTTTTT. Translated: CASSVVGGNTGELFF.

The CDR3 DNA follows: TGTGCCAGCAGCTTAGCCCCTTTTGGGGGGGCGACAGATACGCAGTATTTT. As protein: CASSLAPFGGATDTQYF. The rearrangement joins TRBV7-2 to TRBJ2-3; D is perhaps TRBD2 (7 bases). Trimming cost V 0 bases and J 3 bases, with 16 bases left between them. Germline assignment: CDR1 SGHTA and CDR2 FQGNSA. The CDR3 is 17 residues long.

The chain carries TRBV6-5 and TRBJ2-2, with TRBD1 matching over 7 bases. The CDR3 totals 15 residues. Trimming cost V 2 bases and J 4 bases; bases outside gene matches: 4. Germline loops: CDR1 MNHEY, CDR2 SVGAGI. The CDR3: CASSYEGAGTGELFF. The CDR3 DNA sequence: TGTGCCAGCAGTTACGAGGGGGCGGGCACCGGGGAGCTGTTTTTT.

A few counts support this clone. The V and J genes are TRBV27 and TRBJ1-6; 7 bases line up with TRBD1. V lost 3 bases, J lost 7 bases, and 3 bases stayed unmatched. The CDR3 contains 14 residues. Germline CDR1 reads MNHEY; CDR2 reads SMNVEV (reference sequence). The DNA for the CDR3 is TGTGCCAGCAGTTTTTTACAGGGGAATTCACCCCTCCACTTT. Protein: CASSFLQGNSPLHF.

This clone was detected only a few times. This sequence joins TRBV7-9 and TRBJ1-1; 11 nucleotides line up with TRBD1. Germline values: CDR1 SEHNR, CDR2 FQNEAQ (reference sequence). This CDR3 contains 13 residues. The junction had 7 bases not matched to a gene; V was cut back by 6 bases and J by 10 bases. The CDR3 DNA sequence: TGTGCCAGCAGGGGACAGGGGGTTCTAACAGCTTTCTTT. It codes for CASRGQGVLTAFF.

CDR3 in amino acids: CASSQVGTSGRGTYNEQFF. For the CDR3, the DNA is TGTGCCAGCAGCCAAGTAGGGACTAGCGGGAGGGGGACCTACAATGAGCAGTTCTTC. The chain is built from TRBV3-1 (or the pseudogene TRBV3-2) and TRBJ2-1; 16 nucleotides match TRBD2. This CDR3 region has 19 residues. Looked up from germline, CDR1 is LGHDT and CDR2 is YNNKEL (reference sequence). V shed 1 base, J shed 2 bases, and the junction held 5 bases outside the gene matches.

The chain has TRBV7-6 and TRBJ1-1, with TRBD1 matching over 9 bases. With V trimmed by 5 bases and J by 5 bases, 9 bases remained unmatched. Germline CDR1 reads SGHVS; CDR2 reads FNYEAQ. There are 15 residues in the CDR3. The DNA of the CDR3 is TGTGCCAGCAGCCTCCGACAGGGGGTTAAAACTGAAGCTTTCTTT. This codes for CASSLRQGVKTEAFF.

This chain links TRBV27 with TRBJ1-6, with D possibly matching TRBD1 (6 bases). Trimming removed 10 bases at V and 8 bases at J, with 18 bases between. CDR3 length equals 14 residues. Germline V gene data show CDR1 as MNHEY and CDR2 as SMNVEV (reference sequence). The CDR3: CATGDPSLDSPLHF. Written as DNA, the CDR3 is TGTGCCACAGGGGATCCCTCACTGGATTCACCCCTCCACTTT.

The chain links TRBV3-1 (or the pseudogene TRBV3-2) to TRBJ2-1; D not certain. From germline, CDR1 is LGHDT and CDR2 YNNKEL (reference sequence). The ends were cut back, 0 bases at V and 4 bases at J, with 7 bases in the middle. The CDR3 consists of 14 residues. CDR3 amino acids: CASSQDREYNEQFF. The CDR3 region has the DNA TGTGCCAGCAGCCAAGATCGAGAATACAATGAGCAGTTCTTC.

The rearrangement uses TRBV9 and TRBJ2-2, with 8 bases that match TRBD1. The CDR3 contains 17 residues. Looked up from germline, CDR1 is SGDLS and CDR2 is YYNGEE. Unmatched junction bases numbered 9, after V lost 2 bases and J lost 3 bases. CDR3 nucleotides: TGTGCCAGCAGCGTTGCCGACAGGGGAGGATACACCGGGGAGCTGTTTTTT. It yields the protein CASSVADRGGYTGELFF.

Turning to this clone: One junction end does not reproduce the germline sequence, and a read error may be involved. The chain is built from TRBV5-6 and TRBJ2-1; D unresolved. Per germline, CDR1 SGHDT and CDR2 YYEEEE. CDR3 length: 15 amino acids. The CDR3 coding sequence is TGTGCCAGCAGCTTGGTACAGCTCTCCCACAATGAGCAGTTCTTC. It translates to CASSLVQLSHNEQFF.

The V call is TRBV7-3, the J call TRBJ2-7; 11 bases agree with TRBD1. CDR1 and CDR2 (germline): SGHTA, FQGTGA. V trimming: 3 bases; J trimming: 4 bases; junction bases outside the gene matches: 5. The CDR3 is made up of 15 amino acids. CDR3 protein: CASSLGTGGMYEQYF. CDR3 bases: TGTGCCAGCAGCTTGGGGACAGGGGGGATGTACGAGCAGTACTTC.

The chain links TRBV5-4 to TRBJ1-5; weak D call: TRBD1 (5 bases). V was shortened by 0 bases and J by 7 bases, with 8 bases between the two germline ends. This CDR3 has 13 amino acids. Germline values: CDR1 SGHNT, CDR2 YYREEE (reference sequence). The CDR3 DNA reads TGTGCCAGCAGCTTGGGGGGGGGACAGCCCCAGCATTTT. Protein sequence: CASSLGGGQPQHF.

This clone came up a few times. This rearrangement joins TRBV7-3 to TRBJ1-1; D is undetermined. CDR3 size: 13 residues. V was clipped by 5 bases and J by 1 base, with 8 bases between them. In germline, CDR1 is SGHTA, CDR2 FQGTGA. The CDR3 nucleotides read TGTGCCAGCAGCCTCTCGGGGAACACTGAAGCTTTCTTT. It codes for CASSLSGNTEAFF. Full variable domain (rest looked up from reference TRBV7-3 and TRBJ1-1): GAGVSQTPSNKVTEKGKYVELRCDPISGHTALYWYRQSLGQGPEFLIYFQGTGAADDSGLPNDRFFAVRPEGSVSTLKIQRTERGDSAVYLCASSLSGNTEAFFGQGTRLTVV.

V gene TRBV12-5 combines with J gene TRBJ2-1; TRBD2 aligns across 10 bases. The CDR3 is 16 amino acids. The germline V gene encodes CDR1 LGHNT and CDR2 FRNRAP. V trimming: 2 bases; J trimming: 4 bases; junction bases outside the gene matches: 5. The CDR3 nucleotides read TGTGCTAGTGGTTTGATGTTGACTAGCGGGTACAATGAGCAGTTCTTC. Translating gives CASGLMLTSGYNEQFF.

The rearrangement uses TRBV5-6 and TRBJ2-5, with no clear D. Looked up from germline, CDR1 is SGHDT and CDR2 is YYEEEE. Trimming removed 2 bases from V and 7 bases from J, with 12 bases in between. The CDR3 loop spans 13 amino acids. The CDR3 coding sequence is TGTGCCAGCAGCTTCCCCCCAGCAGGGACCCAGTACTTC. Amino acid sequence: CASSFPPAGTQYF.

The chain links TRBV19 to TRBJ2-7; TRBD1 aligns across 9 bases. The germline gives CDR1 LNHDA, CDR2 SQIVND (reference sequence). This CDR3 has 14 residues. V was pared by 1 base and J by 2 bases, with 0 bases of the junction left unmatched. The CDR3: CASSIGQGAYEQYF. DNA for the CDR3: TGTGCCAGTAGTATAGGACAGGGGGCCTACGAGCAGTACTTC.

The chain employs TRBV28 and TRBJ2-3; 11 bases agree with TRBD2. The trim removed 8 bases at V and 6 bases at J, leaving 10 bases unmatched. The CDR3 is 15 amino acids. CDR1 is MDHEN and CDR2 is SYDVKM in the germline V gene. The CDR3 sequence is CASRLAGGRADTQYF. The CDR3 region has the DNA TGTGCCAGCCGCTTAGCGGGAGGGCGGGCGGATACGCAGTATTTT. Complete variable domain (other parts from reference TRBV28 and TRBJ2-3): DVKVTQSSRYLVKRTGEKVFLECVQDMDHENMFWYRQDPGLGLRLIYFSYDVKMKEKGDIPEGYSVSREKKERFSLILESASTNQTSMYLCASRLAGGRADTQYFGPGTRLTVL.

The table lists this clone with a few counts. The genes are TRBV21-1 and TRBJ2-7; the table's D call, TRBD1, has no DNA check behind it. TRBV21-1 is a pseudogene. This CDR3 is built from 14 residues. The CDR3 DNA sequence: TGTGCCAGCAGCATCGGGACAGACCCCTCCCAGCAGTACGTC. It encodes CASSIGTDPSQQYV.

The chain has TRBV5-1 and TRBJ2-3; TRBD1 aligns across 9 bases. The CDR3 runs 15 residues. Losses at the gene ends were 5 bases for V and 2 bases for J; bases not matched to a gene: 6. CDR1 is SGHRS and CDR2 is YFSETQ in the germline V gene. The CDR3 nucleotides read TGCGCCAGCAGGGCGGGACAGGGATTCACAGATACGCAGTATTTT. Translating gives CASRAGQGFTDTQYF.

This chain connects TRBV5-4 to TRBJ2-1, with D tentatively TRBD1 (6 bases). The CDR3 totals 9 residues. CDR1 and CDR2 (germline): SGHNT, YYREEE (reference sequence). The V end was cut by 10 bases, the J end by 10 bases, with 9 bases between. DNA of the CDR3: TGTGCCCTCGGACAGGAGCAGTTCTTC. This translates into CALGQEQFF. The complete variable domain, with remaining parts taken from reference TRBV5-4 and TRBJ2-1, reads ETGVTQSPTHLIKTRGQQVTLRCSSQSGHNTVSWYQQALGQGPQFIFQYYREEENGRGNFPPRFSGLQFPNYSSELNVNALELDDSALYLCALGQEQFFGPGTRLTVL.

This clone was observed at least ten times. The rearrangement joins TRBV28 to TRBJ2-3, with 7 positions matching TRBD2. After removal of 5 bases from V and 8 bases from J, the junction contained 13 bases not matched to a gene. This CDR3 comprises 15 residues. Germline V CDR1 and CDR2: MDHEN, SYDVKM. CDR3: CASSHPGTTQITQYF. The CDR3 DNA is TGTGCCAGCAGTCACCCCGGGACTACACAGATTACGCAGTATTTT.

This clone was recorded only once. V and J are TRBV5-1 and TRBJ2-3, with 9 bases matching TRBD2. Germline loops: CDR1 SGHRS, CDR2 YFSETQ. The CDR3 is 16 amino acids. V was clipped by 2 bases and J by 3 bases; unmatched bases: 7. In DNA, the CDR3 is TGCGCCAGCAGCTTAGTAGCGGGGGACGGTACAGATACGCAGTATTTT. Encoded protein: CASSLVAGDGTDTQYF.

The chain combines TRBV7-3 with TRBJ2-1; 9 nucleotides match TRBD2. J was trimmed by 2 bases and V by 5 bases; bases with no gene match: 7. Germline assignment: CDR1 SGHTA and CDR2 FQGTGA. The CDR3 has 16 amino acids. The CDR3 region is CASSPRQRGAYNEQFF. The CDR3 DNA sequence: TGTGCCAGCAGCCCCCGGCAGCGGGGGGCCTACAATGAGCAGTTCTTC.

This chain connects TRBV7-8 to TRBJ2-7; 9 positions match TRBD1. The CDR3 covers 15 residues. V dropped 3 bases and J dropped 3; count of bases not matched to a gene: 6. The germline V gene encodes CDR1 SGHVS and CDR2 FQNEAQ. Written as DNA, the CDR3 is TGTGCCAGCAGCTTGGAGGACAGGGGTAACTACGAGCAGTACGTC. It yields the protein CASSLEDRGNYEQYV.

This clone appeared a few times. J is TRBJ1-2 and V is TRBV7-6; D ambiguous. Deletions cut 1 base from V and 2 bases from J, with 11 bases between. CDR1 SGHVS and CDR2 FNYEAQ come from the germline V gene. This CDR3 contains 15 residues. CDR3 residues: CASSLDPSGNYGYTF. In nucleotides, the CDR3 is TGTGCCAGCAGCTTAGACCCCAGCGGGAACTATGGCTACACCTTC. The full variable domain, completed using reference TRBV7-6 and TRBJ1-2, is GAGVSQSPRYKVTKRGQDVALRCDPISGHVSLYWYRQALGQGPEFLTYFNYEAQQDKSGLPNDRFSAERPEGSISTLTIQRTEQRDSAMYRCASSLDPSGNYGYTFGSGTRLTVV.